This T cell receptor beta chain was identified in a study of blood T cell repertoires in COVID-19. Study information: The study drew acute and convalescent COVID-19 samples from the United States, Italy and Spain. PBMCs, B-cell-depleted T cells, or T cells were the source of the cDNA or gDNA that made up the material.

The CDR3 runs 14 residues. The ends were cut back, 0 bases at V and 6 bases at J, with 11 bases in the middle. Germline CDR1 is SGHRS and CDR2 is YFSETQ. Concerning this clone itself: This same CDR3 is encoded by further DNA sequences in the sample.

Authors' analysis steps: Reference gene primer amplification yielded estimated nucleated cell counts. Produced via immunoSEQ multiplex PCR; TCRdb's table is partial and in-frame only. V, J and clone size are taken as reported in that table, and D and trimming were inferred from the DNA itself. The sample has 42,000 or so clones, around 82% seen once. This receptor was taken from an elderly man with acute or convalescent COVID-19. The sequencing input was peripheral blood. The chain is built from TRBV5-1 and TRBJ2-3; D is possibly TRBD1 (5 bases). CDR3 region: CASSLAQGADTQYF. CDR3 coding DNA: TGCGCCAGCAGCTTGGCCCAAGGGGCGGATACGCAGTATTTT.